This TCR beta chain was recovered during a study of T-cell memory formation after mild COVID-19 (dated by TCRdb to the early 2020s). Broadly, across the study: TCR sequence clusters from the two donors were found to be largely donor specific. Two young, previously healthy adult volunteers made up the cohort, one male and one female. In a couple of donors, T-cell clones that expanded and contracted after mild COVID-19 were tracked by sequencing TCRalpha and TCRbeta repertoires over time.

At the junction V is shortened by 0 bases and J by 4 bases, with 12 bases in between. Taken from cysteine to phenylalanine, the CDR3 has 15 residues. CDR3 DNA only is kept here, 45 bases in frame from base 1. From a lookup of the germline V gene, CDR1 and CDR2 are MGHRA and YSYEKL. PBMCs were isolated by Ficoll-Paque density gradient centrifugation. This clonotype has just a few counts. It has no known antigen specificity. Base-call qualities are not available, and no considerably larger clone is one nucleotide away. On the study overall, not on this receptor specifically: Balanced CD4/CD8 phenotypes were observed for clones contracting from day 15 to 85, whereas a bias towards CD4+ was observed for a second wave of clones expanding from day 15 to 37. The study included only a couple of mild cases, and larger cohorts that include severe cases with pre-infection samples were judged to be necessary. The detection of some responding clones in pre-infection memory suggests that pre-existing cross-reactive memory T cells joined the SARS-CoV-2 response. The second-wave clones that peaked on day 37 were not confirmed to be SARS-CoV-2 specific. Contracting CD4+ clones were found mainly in CM and EM memory subsets, while CD8+ clones were enriched in EMRA.

Instrument on record: Illumina NovaSeq 6000. TCRalpha and TCRbeta cDNA libraries were constructed by 5'RACE with constant-segment primers, with sample barcodes and unique molecular identifiers being introduced. Trizol reagent was used to extract RNA from every sample. The libraries were amplified in two PCR steps, and the second step added a second sample barcode and Illumina TruSeq adapters. Sequencing of the libraries was done on an Illumina NovaSeq, producing 2 x 150 bp paired-end reads. The published analysis was carried out like this. Reads were demultiplexed and collapsed into UMI-guided consensus sequences with migec v1.2.7. Using mixcr v2.1.11, UMI consensuses were aligned to TRA and TRB V and J templates and then assembled into clonotypes. A clonotype was counted as expanded or contracted only if both edgeR and NoisET called the change significant, with noise models trained on biological replicates. For edgeR calls, a false discovery rate-adjusted p below 0.01 and a log2 fold-change threshold of 1 were applied. PCA with hierarchical clustering of max-normalized trajectories of the 1000 most abundant clonotypes was used as exploratory dynamics analysis. Separately sequenced CD4+ and CD8+ repertoires were used to assign the CD4 or CD8 phenotype of responding clones. The public reads were reanalyzed by TCRdb: fastp trimming at Q25, MiXCR alignment, in-frame beta chains only. Rows matching on CDR3 protein sequence are summarized as one entry with the most common DNA and genes. The V and J calls reflect TCRdb's pipeline rather than the authors' work. For this sample the table gives more than 450,000 distinct CDR3 sequences, of which about 20% were detected only once. The ten largest clones capture approximately 12% of the sample.

This sequence originates from an adult woman who had mild COVID-19 (a few samples of this study predate the infection). The sample titles of this study are shuffled in the database, so cell type and time point are left out; the donor was told from shared clones. The chain uses TRBV4-1 and TRBJ1-1; tentative D gene TRBD1, with 5 bases matching. Sequenced sample: PBMCs or a T cell subset sorted from them (not recorded which). The CDR3 corresponds to CASSQDGGAGTEAFF. The sequence in DNA is TGCGCCAGCAGCCAAGATGGGGGAGCGGGCACTGAAGCTTTCTTT.